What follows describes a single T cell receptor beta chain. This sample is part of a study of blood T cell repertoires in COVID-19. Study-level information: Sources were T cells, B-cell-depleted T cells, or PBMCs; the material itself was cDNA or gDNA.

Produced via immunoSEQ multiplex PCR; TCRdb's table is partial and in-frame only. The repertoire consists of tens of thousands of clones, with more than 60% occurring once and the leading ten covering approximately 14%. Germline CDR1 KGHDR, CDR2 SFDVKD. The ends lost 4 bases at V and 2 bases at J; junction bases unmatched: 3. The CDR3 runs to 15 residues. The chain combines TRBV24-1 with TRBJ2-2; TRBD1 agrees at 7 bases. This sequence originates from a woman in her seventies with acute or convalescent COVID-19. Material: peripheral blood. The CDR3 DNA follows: TGTGCCACCAGTGACCGGGACAGAAACACCGGGGAGCTGTTTTTT. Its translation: CATSDRDRNTGELFF.